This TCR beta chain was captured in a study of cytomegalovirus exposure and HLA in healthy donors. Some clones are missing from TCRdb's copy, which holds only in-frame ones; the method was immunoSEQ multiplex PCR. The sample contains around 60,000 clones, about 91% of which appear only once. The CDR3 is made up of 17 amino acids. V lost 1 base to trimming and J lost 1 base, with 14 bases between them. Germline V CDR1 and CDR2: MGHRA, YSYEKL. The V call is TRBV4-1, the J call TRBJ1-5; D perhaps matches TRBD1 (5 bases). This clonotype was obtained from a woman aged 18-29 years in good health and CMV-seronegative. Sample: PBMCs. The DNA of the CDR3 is TGCGCCAGCAGCCAAGTGTTGCAGGGTGTGAGCAATCAGCCCCAGCATTTT. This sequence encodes CASSQVLQGVSNQPQHF.